This T cell receptor (beta chain) was observed in a study of blood T cell repertoires in COVID-19. A remark on this clone: The junction departs from the called germline gene at one end, perhaps through a read error.

The CDR3 sequence is 11 residues long. Germline lookup yields CDR1 WSHSY and CDR2 SAAADI. Generated by immunoSEQ multiplex PCR, the TCRdb table keeps only in-frame clones and is missing some. The sample includes some 150,000 clones, 80% to 90% of them seen just once. The sample taken for sequencing was peripheral blood. V and J are TRBV10-2 and TRBJ1-2; the D gene is possibly TRBD1 (6 bases). This receptor was taken from a woman aged 55-70 years with COVID-19, enrolled during active disease. CDR3: CASSEGARGLF. As DNA, the CDR3 is TGCGCCAGCAGTGAGGGGGCCAGGGGCCTCTTC.